Shown below are 17 T cell receptor beta chains from a single sample sequenced in a study of blood T cells in healthy people across ages. A second PCR of about 7 to 11 cycles used a sample-barcoded 5' primer and a J-beta primer mix. MiXCR was run by TCRdb on the 5' RACE reads, yielding one entry per CDR3 protein. The repertoire holds about 1.5 million distinct CDR3 sequences, with approximately 39% as singletons. The sample was blood. The source of these receptors is a woman aged 18-30 years in good health.

This clonotype was counted between two and nine times. The chain has TRBV12-3 or TRBV12-4 and TRBJ1-1; D uncertain. The CDR3 is made up of 15 amino acids. V was clipped by 6 bases and J by 0 bases, with 14 bases between them. The CDR3 spells CASSKGLLLNTEAFF. CDR3 coding DNA: TGTGCCAGCAGCAAAGGCTTATTACTGAACACTGAAGCTTTCTTT.

In its sample, this clonotype was seen a few times. The chain uses TRBV25-1 and TRBJ2-1, with 16 bases fitting TRBD2. The CDR3 has 19 amino acids. V was clipped by 6 bases and J by 1 base; unmatched bases: 9. Per germline, CDR1 MGHDK and CDR2 SYGVNS. The CDR3 reads CASSGTSGRVGVSYNEQFF. The CDR3 DNA follows: TGTGCCAGCAGCGGGACTAGCGGGAGGGTCGGAGTGTCCTACAATGAGCAGTTCTTC.

This clonotype has a handful of counts. V and J are TRBV5-1 and TRBJ2-3; D gene uncertain. Germline values: CDR1 SGHRS, CDR2 YFSETQ. The CDR3 consists of 15 residues. Trimming cost V 0 bases and J 3 bases, with 11 bases left between them. CDR3 protein: CASSLEDLTTDTQYF. The CDR3 DNA reads as TGCGCCAGCAGCTTGGAGGACCTAACGACAGATACGCAGTATTTT.

V usage is TRBV7-9 and J usage is TRBJ2-7; 9 positions agree with TRBD2. J was trimmed by 5 bases and V by 6 bases; bases with no gene match: 11. CDR3 length: 15 amino acids. Germline CDR1 reads SEHNR; CDR2 reads FQNEAQ (reference sequence). The CDR3 loop reads CASSYTGLAIHEQYF. The CDR3 DNA sequence: TGTGCCAGCAGTTATACGGGACTAGCAATCCACGAGCAGTACTTC.

Here the CDR3 DNA reads TGCGCCAGCAGCCTAGCGGGGGGGGCCGGCAATGAGCAGTACTTC. As protein: CASSLAGGAGNEQYF. The J gene is TRBJ2-5, the V gene TRBV4-3; 11 nucleotides agree with TRBD2. This CDR3 has 15 residues. Germline CDR1 LGHNA, CDR2 YSLEER. The junction had 12 bases not matched to a gene; V was cut back by 4 bases and J by 11 bases.

The V call is TRBV5-5, the J call TRBJ1-2, with D perhaps TRBD1 (5 bases). CDR1 is SGHKS, CDR2 YYEKEE, per germline (reference sequence). V lost 0 bases and J 3 bases, leaving 24 bases between the germline ends. The CDR3 is 19 residues long. The CDR3 DNA reads as TGTGCCAGCAGCTTGGACGTAAGAGTTGGGGGGAGGAGAGACTATGGCTACACCTTC. Protein: CASSLDVRVGGRRDYGYTF.

The J gene is TRBJ2-3, the V gene TRBV14; maybe TRBD2 (6 bases). V lost 4 bases, J lost 11 bases, and 28 bases lay in between. The CDR3 is 17 amino acids. Germline CDR1 is SGHDN and CDR2 is FVKESK. The CDR3 loop reads CASSRKGGSIFFSVQYF. DNA for the CDR3: TGTGCCAGCAGCCGTAAAGGAGGGAGCATTTTTTTTTCGGTGCAGTATTTT.

This sequence joins TRBV20-1 and TRBJ1-5, with 9 bases aligning to TRBD1. The J segment lost 6 bases and the V segment lost 0 bases, leaving 3 bases of the junction unmatched. The CDR3 length is 14 residues. Germline V gives CDR1 DFQATT, CDR2 SNEGSKA (reference sequence). The DNA for the CDR3 is TGCAGTGCTAGAGAAGGGACAGGGTCTCAGCCCCAGCATTTT. Translated: CSAREGTGSQPQHF.

The chain couples TRBV7-8 to TRBJ1-3; 8 nucleotides line up with TRBD1. In germline, CDR1 is SGHVS, CDR2 FQNEAQ. The CDR3 extends over 14 amino acids. The ends lost 3 bases at V and 4 bases at J; junction bases unmatched: 2. The CDR3 sequence is CASSLTGVGNTIYF. In nucleotides, the CDR3 is TGTGCCAGCAGCTTGACAGGGGTCGGAAACACCATATATTTT.

This rearrangement joins TRBV28 to TRBJ2-3; 9 bases fit TRBD2. Losses at the gene ends were 2 bases for V and 0 bases for J; bases not matched to a gene: 9. Germline CDR1 is MDHEN and CDR2 is SYDVKM. This CDR3 comprises 18 residues. The DNA of the CDR3 is TGTGCCAGCAGTTTAAGTTTGCGGGAGGGCGGCAGCACAGATACGCAGTATTTT. Encoded protein: CASSLSLREGGSTDTQYF.

The CDR3, as DNA: TGTGCCAGCACCCCGAGGGACACCTATGGCTACACCTTC. Protein: CASTPRDTYGYTF. The V gene is TRBV12-3 or TRBV12-4, the J gene TRBJ1-2; a weak D match, TRBD1 (6 bases). The CDR3 runs 13 residues. The V end was cut by 7 bases, the J end by 4 bases, with 13 bases between.

This clonotype was recorded a few times. This chain connects TRBV7-2 to TRBJ1-5; no clear D. This CDR3 is built from 14 residues. Germline lookup yields CDR1 SGHTA and CDR2 FQGNSA. Trimming took 1 base from V and 3 from J, leaving 7 bases between them. The DNA of the CDR3 is TGTGCCAGCAGCTTAGTAGACCACAATCAGCCCCAGCATTTT. Translation: CASSLVDHNQPQHF.

This chain joins TRBV10-3 and TRBJ2-3; possible D gene TRBD1, 7 bases. The germline CDR1 and CDR2 sequences are ENHRY and SYGVKD. V was cut by 7 bases and J by 1 base, with 12 bases left in between. This CDR3 spans 14 amino acids. The CDR3 DNA sequence: TGTGCCATCAAGGGGGCTAGCGGCACAGATACGCAGTATTTT. As protein: CAIKGASGTDTQYF.

The V and J genes are TRBV4-1 and TRBJ2-1; TRBD2 matches 8 bases. CDR1 is MGHRA and CDR2 is YSYEKL in the germline V gene. Trimming removed 1 base from V and 4 bases from J; junction bases left unmatched: 6. The CDR3 loop spans 16 amino acids. The DNA of the CDR3 is TGCGCCAGCAGCCAAGGATTTACTAGCGGTTACAATGAGCAGTTCTTC. Its translation is CASSQGFTSGYNEQFF.

V usage is TRBV20-1 and J usage is TRBJ1-2, with a tentative D call TRBD1 (6 bases). Germline values: CDR1 DFQATT, CDR2 SNEGSKA (reference sequence). This CDR3 is 15 amino acids long. The V end lost 3 bases, the J end lost 2 bases, and 16 bases lay between the germline ends. CDR3 sequence (DNA): TGCAGTGCTAGGGAAACTGACAGGCTCAACTATGGCTACACCTTC. Translated: CSARETDRLNYGYTF.

The rearrangement links TRBV7-9 to TRBJ1-2, with unresolved D. V lost 4 bases and J 0 bases, leaving 15 bases between the germline ends. Germline V CDR1 and CDR2: SEHNR, FQNEAQ (reference sequence). CDR3 length equals 16 residues. CDR3 protein: CASSSTRGLANYGYTF. DNA for the CDR3: TGTGCCAGCAGCTCAACGCGCGGGTTAGCTAACTATGGCTACACCTTC. Full variable domain (rest looked up from reference TRBV7-9 and TRBJ1-2): DTGVSQNPRHKITKRGQNVTFRCDPISEHNRLYWYRQTLGQGPEFLTYFQNEAQLEKSRLLSDRFSAERPKGSFSTLEIQRTEQGDSAMYLCASSSTRGLANYGYTFGSGTRLTVV.

This clonotype was recorded only once. The chain couples TRBV7-3 to TRBJ1-1; tentative D call: TRBD1 (5 bases). V dropped 3 bases and J dropped 4 bases, with 15 bases sitting between them. Germline V gives CDR1 SGHTA, CDR2 FQGTGA. There are 15 residues in the CDR3. CDR3 region: CASSFRGYWSTEAFF. The CDR3 region has the DNA TGTGCCAGCAGCTTCCGGGGGTATTGGAGCACTGAAGCTTTCTTT.